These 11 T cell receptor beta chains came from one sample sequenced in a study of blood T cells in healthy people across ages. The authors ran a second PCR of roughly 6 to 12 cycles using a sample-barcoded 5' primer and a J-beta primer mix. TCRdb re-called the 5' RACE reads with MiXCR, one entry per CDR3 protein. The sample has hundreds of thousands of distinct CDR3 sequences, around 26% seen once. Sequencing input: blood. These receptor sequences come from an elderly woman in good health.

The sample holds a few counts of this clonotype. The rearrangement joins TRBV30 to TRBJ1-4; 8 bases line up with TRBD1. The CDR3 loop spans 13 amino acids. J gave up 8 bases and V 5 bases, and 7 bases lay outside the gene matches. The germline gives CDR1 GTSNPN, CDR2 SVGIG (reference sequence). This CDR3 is CAWGGQVGEKLFF. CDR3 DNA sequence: TGTGCCTGGGGGGGACAGGTCGGGGAAAAACTGTTTTTT.

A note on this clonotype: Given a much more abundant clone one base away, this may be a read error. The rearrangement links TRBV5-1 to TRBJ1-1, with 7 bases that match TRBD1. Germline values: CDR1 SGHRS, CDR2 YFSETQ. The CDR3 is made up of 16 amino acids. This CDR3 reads CAGSPRQGGVNTEAFF. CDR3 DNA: TGCGCCGGCAGCCCGCGACAGGGCGGAGTGAACACTGAAGCTTTCTTT.

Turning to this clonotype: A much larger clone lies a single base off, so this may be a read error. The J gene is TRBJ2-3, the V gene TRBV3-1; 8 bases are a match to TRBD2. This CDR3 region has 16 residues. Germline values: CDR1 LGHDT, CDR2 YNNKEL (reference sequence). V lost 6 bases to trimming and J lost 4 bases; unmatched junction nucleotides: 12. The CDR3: CASRPTGGVVADTQYF. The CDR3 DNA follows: TGTGCCAGCAGACCGACCGGGGGGGTCGTGGCAGATACGCAGTATTTT.

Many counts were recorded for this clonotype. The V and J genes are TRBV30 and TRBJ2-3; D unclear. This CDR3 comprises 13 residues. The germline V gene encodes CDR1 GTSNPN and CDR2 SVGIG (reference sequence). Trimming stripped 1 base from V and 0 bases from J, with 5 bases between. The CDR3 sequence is CAWSAGSTDTQYF. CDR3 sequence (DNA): TGTGCCTGGAGTGCCGGGAGCACAGATACGCAGTATTTT. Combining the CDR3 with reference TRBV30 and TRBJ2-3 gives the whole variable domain SQTIHQWPATLVQPVGSPLSLECTVEGTSNPNLYWYRQAAGRGLQLLFYSVGIGQISSEVPQNLSASRPQDRQFILSSKKLLLSDSGFYLCAWSAGSTDTQYFGPGTRLTVL.

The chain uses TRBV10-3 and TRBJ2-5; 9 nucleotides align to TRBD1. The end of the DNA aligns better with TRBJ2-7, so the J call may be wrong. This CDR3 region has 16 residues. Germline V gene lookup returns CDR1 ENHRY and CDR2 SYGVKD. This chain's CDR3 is CAISSTAGQGGYEQYF. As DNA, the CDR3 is TGTGCCATCAGTTCGACTGCGGGACAGGGAGGATACGAGCAGTACTTC.

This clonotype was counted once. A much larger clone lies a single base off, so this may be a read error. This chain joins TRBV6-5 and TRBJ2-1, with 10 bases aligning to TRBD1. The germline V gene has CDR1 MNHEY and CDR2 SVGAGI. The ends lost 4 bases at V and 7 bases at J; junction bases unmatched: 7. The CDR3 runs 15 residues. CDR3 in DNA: TGTGCCAGCAGTTGCGGACAGGGGGTGCGGAATGAGCAGTTCTTC. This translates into CASSCGQGVRNEQFF.

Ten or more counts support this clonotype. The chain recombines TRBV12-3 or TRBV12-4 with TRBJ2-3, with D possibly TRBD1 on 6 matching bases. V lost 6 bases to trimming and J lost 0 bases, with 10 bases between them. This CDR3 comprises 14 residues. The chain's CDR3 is CASRGGPSTDTQYF. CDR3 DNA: TGTGCCAGCAGAGGGGGACCTAGCACAGATACGCAGTATTTT.

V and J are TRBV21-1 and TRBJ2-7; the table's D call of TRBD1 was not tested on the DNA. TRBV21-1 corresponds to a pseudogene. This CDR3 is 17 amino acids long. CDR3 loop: CASSLRDRGIPSYEQYF. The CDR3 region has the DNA TGTGCCAGCAGCCTCCGGGACAGGGGCATCCCCTCCTACGAGCAGTACTTC.

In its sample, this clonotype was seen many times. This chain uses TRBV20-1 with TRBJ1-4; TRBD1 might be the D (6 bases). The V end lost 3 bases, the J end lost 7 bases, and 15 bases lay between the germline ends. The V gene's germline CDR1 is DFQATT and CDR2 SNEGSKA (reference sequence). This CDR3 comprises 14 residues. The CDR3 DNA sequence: TGCAGTGCTAGCACGGGGGGCTGGAGTGAAAAACTGTTTTTT. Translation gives CSASTGGWSEKLFF.

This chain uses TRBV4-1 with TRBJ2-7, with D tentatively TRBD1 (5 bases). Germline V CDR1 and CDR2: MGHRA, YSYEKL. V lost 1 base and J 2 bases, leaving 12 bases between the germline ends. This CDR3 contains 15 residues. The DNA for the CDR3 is TGCGCCAGCAGCCAAGCTTCAGGGTCGACCTACGAGCAGTACTTC. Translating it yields CASSQASGSTYEQYF.

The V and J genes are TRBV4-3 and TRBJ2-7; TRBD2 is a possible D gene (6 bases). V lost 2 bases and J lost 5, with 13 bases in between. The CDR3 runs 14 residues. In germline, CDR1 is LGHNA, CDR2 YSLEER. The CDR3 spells CASSQIGGQDEQYF. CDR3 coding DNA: TGCGCCAGCAGCCAAATCGGGGGTCAGGACGAGCAGTACTTC.